This T cell receptor beta chain was observed in a study of identical twins. TCRdb re-derived calls from the 5' RACE reads in MiXCR, one entry per CDR3 protein. The sample records just under 550,000 distinct CDR3 sequences, roughly 15% being singletons. CDR3 size: 15 residues. V was shortened by 6 bases and J by 6 bases, with 18 bases between the two germline ends. The germline gives CDR1 WSHSY, CDR2 SAAADI. This clonotype was found a few times. Separately, the same data were catalogued under a study of yellow fever vaccine responses in identical twins.

This chain links TRBV10-2 with TRBJ2-1, with D perhaps given as TRBD1 or TRBD2 (5 bases each). The sample was CD4+ T cells sorted from blood. The origin of this receptor is a young woman in good health. CDR3 DNA sequence: TGCGCCAGCAGCTCGCAAGGGGAGAGGCTCAATGAGCAGTTCTTC. It is translated as CASSSQGERLNEQFF.